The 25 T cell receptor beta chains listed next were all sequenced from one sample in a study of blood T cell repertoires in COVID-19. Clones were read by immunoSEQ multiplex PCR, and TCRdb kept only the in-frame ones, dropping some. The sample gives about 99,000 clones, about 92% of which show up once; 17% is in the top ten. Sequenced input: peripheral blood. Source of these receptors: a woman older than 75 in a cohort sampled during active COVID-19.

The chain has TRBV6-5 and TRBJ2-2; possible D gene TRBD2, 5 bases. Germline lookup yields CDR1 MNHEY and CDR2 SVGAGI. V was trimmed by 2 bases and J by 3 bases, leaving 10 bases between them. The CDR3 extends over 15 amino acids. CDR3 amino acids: CASSYTGLYTGELFF. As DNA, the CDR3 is TGTGCCAGCAGTTACACTGGACTTTACACCGGGGAGCTGTTTTTT.

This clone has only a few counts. The DNA for the CDR3 is TGCGCCACCGGGACAGGGGAATTTAATGAAAAACTGTTTTTT. It specifies CATGTGEFNEKLFF. V gene TRBV5-1 combines with J gene TRBJ1-4; 10 bases align to TRBD1. This CDR3 has 14 amino acids. Germline CDR1 and CDR2: SGHRS and YFSETQ. The V gene end was trimmed by 9 bases and the J gene end by 4 bases; junction bases not matched to a gene: 6.

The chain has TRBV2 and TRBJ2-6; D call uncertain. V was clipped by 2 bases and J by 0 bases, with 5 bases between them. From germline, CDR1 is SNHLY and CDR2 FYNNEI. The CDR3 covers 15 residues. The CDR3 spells CASSEHSSGANVLTF. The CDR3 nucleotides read TGTGCCAGCAGTGAACATAGCTCTGGGGCCAACGTCCTGACTTTC. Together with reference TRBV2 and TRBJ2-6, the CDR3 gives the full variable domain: EPEVTQTPSHQVTQMGQEVILRCVPISNHLYFYWYRQILGQKVEFLVSFYNNEISEKSEIFDDQFSVERPDGSNFTLKIRSTKLEDSAMYFCASSEHSSGANVLTFGAGSRLTVL.

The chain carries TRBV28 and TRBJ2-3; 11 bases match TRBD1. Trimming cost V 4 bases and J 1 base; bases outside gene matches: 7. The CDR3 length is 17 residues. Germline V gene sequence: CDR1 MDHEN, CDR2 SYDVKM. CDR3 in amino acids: CASSSPGQGGGTDTQYF. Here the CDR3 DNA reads TGTGCCAGCAGTTCTCCGGGACAGGGGGGGGGCACAGATACGCAGTATTTT.

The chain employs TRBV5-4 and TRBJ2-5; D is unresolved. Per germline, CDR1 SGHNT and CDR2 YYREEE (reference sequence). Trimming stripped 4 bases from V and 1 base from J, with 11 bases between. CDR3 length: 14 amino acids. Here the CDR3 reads CASSPRSGQETQYF. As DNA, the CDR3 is TGTGCCAGCAGCCCTCGGTCTGGCCAAGAGACCCAGTACTTC.

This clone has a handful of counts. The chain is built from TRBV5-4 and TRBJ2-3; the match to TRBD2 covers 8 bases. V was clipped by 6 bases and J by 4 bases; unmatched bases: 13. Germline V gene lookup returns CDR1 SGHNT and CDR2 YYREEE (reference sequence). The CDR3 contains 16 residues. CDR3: CASTPRSGRLADTQYF. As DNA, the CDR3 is TGTGCCAGCACCCCGCGCAGCGGGAGATTAGCAGATACGCAGTATTTT.

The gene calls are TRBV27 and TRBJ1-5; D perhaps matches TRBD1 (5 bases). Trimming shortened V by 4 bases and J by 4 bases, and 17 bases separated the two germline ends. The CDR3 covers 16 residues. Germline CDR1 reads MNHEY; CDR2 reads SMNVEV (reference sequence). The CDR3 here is CASSSSAGWKNQPQHF. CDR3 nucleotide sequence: TGTGCCAGCAGTTCGTCGGCAGGGTGGAAGAATCAGCCCCAGCATTTT.

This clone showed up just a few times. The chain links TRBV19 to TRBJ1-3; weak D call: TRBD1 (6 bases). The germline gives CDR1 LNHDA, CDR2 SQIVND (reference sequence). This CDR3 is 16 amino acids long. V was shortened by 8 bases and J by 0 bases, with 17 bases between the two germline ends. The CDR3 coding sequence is TGTGCCAGTCAGCGAAATACAGGGTCCTCTGGAAACACCATATATTTT. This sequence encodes CASQRNTGSSGNTIYF.

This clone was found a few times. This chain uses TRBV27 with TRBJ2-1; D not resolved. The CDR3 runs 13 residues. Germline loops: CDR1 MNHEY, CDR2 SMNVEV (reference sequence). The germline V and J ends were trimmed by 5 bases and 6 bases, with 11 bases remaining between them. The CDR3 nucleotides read TGTGCCAGCAGTATTCTACTTTCCAATGAGCAGTTCTTC. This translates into CASSILLSNEQFF.

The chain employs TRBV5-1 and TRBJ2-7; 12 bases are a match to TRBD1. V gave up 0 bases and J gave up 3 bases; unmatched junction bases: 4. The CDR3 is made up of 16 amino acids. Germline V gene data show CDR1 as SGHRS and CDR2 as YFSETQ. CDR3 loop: CASSLGGTGGSYEQYF. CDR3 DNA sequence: TGCGCCAGCAGCTTGGGCGGGACAGGGGGCAGCTACGAGCAGTACTTC.

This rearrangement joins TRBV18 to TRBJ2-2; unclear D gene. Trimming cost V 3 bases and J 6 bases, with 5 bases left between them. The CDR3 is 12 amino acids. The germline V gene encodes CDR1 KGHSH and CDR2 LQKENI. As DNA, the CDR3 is TGTGCCAGCTCACCCCAATCCGGGGAGCTGTTTTTT. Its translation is CASSPQSGELFF.

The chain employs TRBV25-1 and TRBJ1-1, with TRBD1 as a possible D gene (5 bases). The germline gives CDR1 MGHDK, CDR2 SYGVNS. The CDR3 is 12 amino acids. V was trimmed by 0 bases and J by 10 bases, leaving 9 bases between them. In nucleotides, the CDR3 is TGTGCCAGCAGTGAATATCGGGGGGTAGCTTTCTTT. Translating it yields CASSEYRGVAFF. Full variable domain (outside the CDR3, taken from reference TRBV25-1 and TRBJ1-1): EADIYQTPRYLVIGTGKKITLECSQTMGHDKMYWYQQDPGMELHLIHYSYGVNSTEKGDLSSESTVSRIRTEHFPLTLESARPSHTSQYLCASSEYRGVAFFGQGTRLTVV.

The CDR3 here is CASSESGGSNQPQHF. The CDR3 DNA reads as TGTGCCAGCAGTGAATCTGGGGGGAGCAATCAGCCCCAGCATTTT. The chain recombines TRBV6-1 with TRBJ1-5; D is possibly TRBD1 (5 bases). From germline, CDR1 is MNHNS and CDR2 SASEGT. The CDR3 extends over 15 amino acids. V lost 2 bases and J 1 base, leaving 9 bases between the germline ends.

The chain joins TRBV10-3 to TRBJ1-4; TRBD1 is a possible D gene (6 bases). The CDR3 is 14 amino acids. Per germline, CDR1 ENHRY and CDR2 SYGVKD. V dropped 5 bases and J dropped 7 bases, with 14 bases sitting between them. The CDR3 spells CAISPGLGGEKLFF. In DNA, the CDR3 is TGTGCCATCAGTCCTGGGTTAGGGGGTGAAAAACTGTTTTTT.

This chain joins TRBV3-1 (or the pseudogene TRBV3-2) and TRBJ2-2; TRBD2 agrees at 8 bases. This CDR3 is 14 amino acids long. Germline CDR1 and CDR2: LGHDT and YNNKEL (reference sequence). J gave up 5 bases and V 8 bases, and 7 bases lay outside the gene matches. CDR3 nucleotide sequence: TGTGCCAGCGCGGCGGGGGGTGGTACCGGGGAGCTGTTTTTT. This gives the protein CASAAGGGTGELFF.

CDR3 protein: CASSQGTGGNTIYF. CDR3 DNA sequence: TGCGCCAGCAGCCAAGGAACAGGAGGAAACACCATATATTTT. The gene calls are TRBV4-1 and TRBJ1-3; D is possibly TRBD1 (5 bases). The germline gives CDR1 MGHRA, CDR2 YSYEKL. Trimming left V 1 base short and J 4 bases short, with 8 bases between. The length of the CDR3 is 14 residues.

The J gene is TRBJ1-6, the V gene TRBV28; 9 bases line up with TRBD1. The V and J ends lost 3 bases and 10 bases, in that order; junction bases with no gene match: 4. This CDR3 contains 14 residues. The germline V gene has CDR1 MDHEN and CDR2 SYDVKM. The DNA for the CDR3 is TGTGCCAGCAGTTTCTGGACAGGGGACTCACCCCTCCACTTT. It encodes CASSFWTGDSPLHF. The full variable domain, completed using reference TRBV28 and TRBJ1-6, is DVKVTQSSRYLVKRTGEKVFLECVQDMDHENMFWYRQDPGLGLRLIYFSYDVKMKEKGDIPEGYSVSREKKERFSLILESASTNQTSMYLCASSFWTGDSPLHFGNGTRLTVT.

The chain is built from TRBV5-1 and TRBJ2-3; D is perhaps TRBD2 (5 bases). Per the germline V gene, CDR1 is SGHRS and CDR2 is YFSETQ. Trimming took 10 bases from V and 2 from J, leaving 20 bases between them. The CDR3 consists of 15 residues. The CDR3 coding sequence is TGCGCCCTGGGTTTCAGCGGAGATTACACAGATACGCAGTATTTT. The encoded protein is CALGFSGDYTDTQYF. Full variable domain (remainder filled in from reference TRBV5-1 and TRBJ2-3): KAGVTQTPRYLIKTRGQQVTLSCSPISGHRSVSWYQQTPGQGLQFLFEYFSETQRNKGNFPGRFSGRQFSNSRSEMNVSTLELGDSALYLCALGFSGDYTDTQYFGPGTRLTVL.

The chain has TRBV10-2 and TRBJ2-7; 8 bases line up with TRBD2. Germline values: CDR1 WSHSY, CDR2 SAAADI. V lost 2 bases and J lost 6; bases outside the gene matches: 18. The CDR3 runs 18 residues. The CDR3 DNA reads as TGCGCCAGCAGTGAGAGGGCTAGCGGGCTTCCCCAGGATAGCGAGCAGTACTTC. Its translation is CASSERASGLPQDSEQYF.

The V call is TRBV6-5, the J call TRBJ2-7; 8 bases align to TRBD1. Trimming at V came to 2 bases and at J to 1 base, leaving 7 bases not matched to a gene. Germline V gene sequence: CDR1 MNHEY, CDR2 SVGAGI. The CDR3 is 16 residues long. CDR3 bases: TGTGCCAGCAGTTACCGCCTCGGACAGGGTTCCTACGAGCAGTACTTC. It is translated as CASSYRLGQGSYEQYF.

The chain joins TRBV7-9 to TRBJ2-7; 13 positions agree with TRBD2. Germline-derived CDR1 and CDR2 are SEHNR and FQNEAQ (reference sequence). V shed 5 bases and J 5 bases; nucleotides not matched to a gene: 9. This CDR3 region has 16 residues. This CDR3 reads CASSPAILAGGNEQYF. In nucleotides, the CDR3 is TGTGCCAGCAGCCCCGCCATACTAGCGGGGGGGAACGAGCAGTACTTC.

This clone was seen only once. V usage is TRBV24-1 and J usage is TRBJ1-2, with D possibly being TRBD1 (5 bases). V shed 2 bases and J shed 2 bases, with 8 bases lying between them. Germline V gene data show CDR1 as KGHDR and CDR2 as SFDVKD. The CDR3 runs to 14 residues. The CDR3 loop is CATSDSGSNYGYTF. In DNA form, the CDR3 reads TGTGCCACCAGTGATTCAGGGTCCAACTATGGCTACACCTTC.

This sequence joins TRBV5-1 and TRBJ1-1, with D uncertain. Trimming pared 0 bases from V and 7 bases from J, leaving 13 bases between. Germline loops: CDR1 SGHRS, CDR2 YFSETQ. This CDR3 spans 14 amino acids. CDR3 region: CASSLAGMRGEAFF. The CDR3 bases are TGCGCCAGCAGCTTGGCCGGGATGCGGGGTGAAGCTTTCTTT.

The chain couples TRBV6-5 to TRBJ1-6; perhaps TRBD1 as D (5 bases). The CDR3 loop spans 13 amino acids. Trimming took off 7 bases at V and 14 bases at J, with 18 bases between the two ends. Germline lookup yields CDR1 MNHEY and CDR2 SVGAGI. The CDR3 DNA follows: TGTGCCAGCATCAACCCGGGGGTGGGGGCCCTCCACTTT. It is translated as CASINPGVGALHF.

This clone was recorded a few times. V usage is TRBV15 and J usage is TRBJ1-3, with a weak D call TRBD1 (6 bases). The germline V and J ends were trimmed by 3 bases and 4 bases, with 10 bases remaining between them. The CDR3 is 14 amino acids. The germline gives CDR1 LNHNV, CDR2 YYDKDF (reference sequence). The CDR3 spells CATSSRGDGNTIYF. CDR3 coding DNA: TGTGCCACCAGCAGCAGGGGAGACGGAAACACCATATATTTT. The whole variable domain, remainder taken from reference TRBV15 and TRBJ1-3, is DAMVIQNPRYQVTQFGKPVTLSCSQTLNHNVMYWYQQKSSQAPKLLFHYYDKDFNNEADTPDNFQSRRPNTSFCFLDIRSPGLGDTAMYLCATSSRGDGNTIYFGEGSWLTVV.